This T cell receptor beta chain was recorded in a study of human T cells and chemical hapten exposure (dated by TCRdb to about 2021). Notes on the research overall: For sensitization, 2% DPC in acetone was applied to a 2 cm by 2 cm area of upper inner arm skin. Throughout the study period of around 24 weeks, patients also received therapeutic DPC doses to the scalp every week. The mostly female patient cohort included alopecia areata with under or over 50% scalp involvement, alopecia totalis and alopecia universalis. Blood samples were taken from patients before sensitization (week 0) and then at 2, 6 and about 24 weeks after DPC sensitization. Roughly 30 alopecia patients gave blood for TCR sequencing at one to four time points (pre-sensitization, 2, 6 and 24 weeks). Libraries were pooled for sequencing, and per-sample TCR yields varied mainly because of small differences in library volumes within the pool. Patch testing on the upper back used Finn chambers containing 0.01% DPC, with scoring done after 6 days according to International Contact Dermatitis Research Group standards. The study tracked peripheral blood TCR repertoire changes in vivo during primary and secondary sensitization to the hapten diphenylcyclopropenone (DPC) in alopecia patients. Study-wide conclusions, independent of this receptor: No change with DPC sensitization was found in the number of TCRs above 1 in 1000 frequency, and no evidence of global repertoire structure alterations was found. After repeated subsampling, the strength of the expansion versus patch-test correlation and the threshold at which it became significant changed. Expanded TCRs formed significantly more large CDR3 similarity clusters than pre-sensitization or healthy control sets, consistent with antigen-driven responses. Patch test score was positively correlated with the number of PT1 expanded TCRs, with significance at thresholds 8, 16 and 32 but not at 4. Because all patients had alopecia, a presumed autoimmune disease, the immune response of the patients might differ from that of healthy individuals.

After removal of 9 bases from V and 3 bases from J, the junction retains 4 bases not matched to a gene. The CDR3, from cysteine to phenylalanine, totals 13 residues. Kept here is only the CDR3 DNA, which spans 39 bases and is read in frame from base 1. CDR1 and CDR2 were assigned from the germline V gene as WSHSY and SAAADI. Library creation used RACE. Sequencing instrument: NextSeq 500. During library preparation, unique molecular identifiers were attached to individual cDNA molecules so that TCRs could be counted in a quantitative, reproducible way. From each blood RNA sample, both TCR alpha and TCR beta chains were sequenced. Per the original workflow: A median of about 89,000 TCRs per sample was observed, with a range of about 20,000 to 690,600. The Decombinator software suite was used to annotate the V, J and CDR3 of the TCR reads. For PS versus PT1 abundance plots, all samples were subsampled to the same number of TCRs (28,000). Expanded TCRs were defined as absent before sensitization and observed at least eight times at the 2-week time point. TCRdb reran the public reads through fastp at Q25 and MiXCR, keeping productive beta chains. Identical CDR3 proteins give one entry, which carries the most common genes and DNA. The V and J calls come from TCRdb's annotation, not from the publication. Present in this sample are tens of thousands of distinct CDR3 sequences, more than 8% of which were seen just once. The top ten clones comprise about 8.9% of the sample.

Concerning this clonotype: Its antigen is not yet known. No much larger clone exists at a distance of one base, and base qualities are not known.

Taken with the paper, the label for time point translates to: pre-sensitization, week 0. The label giving this sample's treatment or condition can be read as: therapeutic diphenylcyclopropenone sensitization with weekly scalp DPC. At every patch-test visit, the blood draw took place before the patch test was put on. Patients were eligible if aged 18 to 70, diagnosed with alopecia and judged suitable for DPC therapy, and pregnant patients were excluded. Unfractionated whole blood was collected in Tempus Blood RNA tubes, and total RNA was extracted from that blood. The clonotype originates from a man aged 35 to 55 with alopecia areata. Some clones in this sample may be carry-over from other donors' samples. This specimen consisted of whole blood, obtained in connection with sensitization to the hapten diphenylcyclopropenone (DPC). The sequence is built from TRBV10-2 and TRBJ1-2, and 10 bases in between align with TRBD1. The CDR3 loop reads CASTGTGDYGYTF. The nucleotide sequence reads as follows: TGCGCCAGTACTGGGACAGGGGACTATGGCTACACCTTC.